One sample yielded the 19 T cell receptor beta chains listed below, sequenced in a study of blood T cell repertoires in COVID-19. Repertoires were generated with immunoSEQ multiplex PCR, while TCRdb's copy carries only in-frame clones and drops some. The sample lists about 240,000 clones; roughly 86% were seen once. The sample was PBMCs or T cells enriched from blood (not recorded which). These receptors were collected from a woman aged 40 to 50 with acute COVID-19.

As for this clone: The sample contains more than one DNA sequence encoding this CDR3. The chain carries TRBV5-1 and TRBJ1-1, with D unclear. CDR1 and CDR2 from the germline V gene are SGHRS and YFSETQ. CDR3 length equals 14 residues. Trimming left V 0 bases short and J 1 base short, with 7 bases between. CDR3 bases: TGCGCCAGCAGCTTGGTTGGCAGGAACACTGAAGCTTTCTTT. Translation: CASSLVGRNTEAFF.

This chain uses TRBV7-2 with TRBJ1-3; weak D call: TRBD1 (5 bases). There are 14 residues in the CDR3. V was cut by 1 base and J by 3 bases, with 7 bases left in between. Germline V gene data show CDR1 as SGHTA and CDR2 as FQGNSA. The CDR3 sequence: CASSLGTLGNTIYF. CDR3 DNA sequence: TGTGCCAGCAGCTTAGGGACACTTGGAAACACCATATATTTT.

J is TRBJ2-7 and V is TRBV24-1, with TRBD1 matching over 9 bases. The CDR3 contains 15 residues. V shed 3 bases, J shed 4 bases, and the junction held 6 bases outside the gene matches. The germline CDR1 and CDR2 sequences are KGHDR and SFDVKD. CDR3 in DNA: TGTGCCACCAGTGATGGGACAGGGAACATATACGAGCAGTACTTC. Amino acid sequence: CATSDGTGNIYEQYF.

This rearrangement joins TRBV3-1 (or the pseudogene TRBV3-2) to TRBJ2-7, with 7 bases that match TRBD2. V lost 1 base and J lost 2; bases outside the gene matches: 14. The CDR3 runs 18 residues. Per the germline V gene, CDR1 is LGHDT and CDR2 is YNNKEL (reference sequence). This chain's CDR3 is CASSQGQREGFIPYEQYF. The CDR3 DNA reads as TGTGCCAGCAGCCAAGGCCAAAGGGAGGGCTTTATACCCTACGAGCAGTACTTC.

The V gene is TRBV9, the J gene TRBJ1-1; D gene ambiguous. V lost 3 bases and J lost 7, with 16 bases in between. CDR3 length: 14 amino acids. Germline CDR1 SGDLS, CDR2 YYNGEE. The CDR3 DNA reads as TGTGCCAGCAGCGAGACCGGGGTACTGGGTGAAGCTTTCTTT. Encoded protein: CASSETGVLGEAFF. Filled out from reference TRBV9 and TRBJ1-1, the complete variable domain reads DSGVTQTPKHLITATGQRVTLRCSPRSGDLSVYWYQQSLDQGLQFLIQYYNGEERAKGNILERFSAQQFPDLHSELNLSSLELGDSALYFCASSETGVLGEAFFGQGTRLTVV.

The chain carries TRBV4-1 and TRBJ1-6; D call uncertain. Germline CDR1 and CDR2: MGHRA and YSYEKL. The CDR3 is 13 amino acids. Trimming cost V 1 base and J 12 bases, with 10 bases left between them. CDR3 sequence reads: CASSQGRGEPLHF. In DNA form, the CDR3 reads TGCGCCAGCAGCCAAGGCCGGGGAGAACCCCTCCACTTT.

V usage is TRBV18 and J usage is TRBJ1-4; 8 nucleotides agree with TRBD1. The ends lost 3 bases at V and 7 bases at J; junction bases unmatched: 10. The CDR3 is 16 residues long. Germline lookup yields CDR1 KGHSH and CDR2 LQKENI. The CDR3: CASSPPDREQGEKLFF. CDR3 in DNA: TGTGCCAGCTCACCTCCGGACAGGGAGCAAGGTGAAAAACTGTTTTTT.

The rearrangement links TRBV11-3 to TRBJ2-1; TRBD2 agrees at 14 bases. The ends lost 2 bases at V and 10 bases at J; junction bases unmatched: 10. Germline values: CDR1 SGHNT, CDR2 YENEEA. The CDR3 totals 17 residues. The CDR3: CASSLRQGLAGVDEQFF. CDR3 DNA sequence: TGTGCCAGCAGCTTACGCCAGGGACTAGCGGGAGTGGACGAGCAGTTCTTC.

V is TRBV14 and J is TRBJ2-7; no firm D call. Trimming pared 1 base from V and 4 bases from J, leaving 8 bases between. Germline CDR1 reads SGHDN; CDR2 reads FVKESK. The CDR3 spans 13 residues. CDR3: CASSQAVVYEQYF. The CDR3 bases are TGTGCCAGCAGCCAAGCAGTTGTGTACGAGCAGTACTTC.

The V and J genes are TRBV19 and TRBJ2-1, with D tentatively TRBD2 (5 bases). Germline V CDR1 and CDR2: LNHDA, SQIVND (reference sequence). The CDR3 extends over 15 amino acids. The V end lost 4 bases, the J end lost 2 bases, and 12 bases lay between the germline ends. The CDR3 coding sequence is TGTGCCAGTAGTAGCCTGAGCGGAGCCTACAATGAGCAGTTCTTC. Amino acids: CASSSLSGAYNEQFF.

The chain recombines TRBV5-1 with TRBJ2-3, with D possibly being TRBD2 (6 bases). The CDR3 is made up of 15 amino acids. Trimming shortened V by 6 bases and J by 4 bases, and 18 bases separated the two germline ends. The germline V gene encodes CDR1 SGHRS and CDR2 YFSETQ. The CDR3 coding sequence is TGCGCCAGCACCGAAAGGGCGGGAAAGTCAGATACGCAGTATTTT. This gives the protein CASTERAGKSDTQYF.

The chain couples TRBV10-3 to TRBJ2-2; D possibly corresponds to TRBD1 (6 bases). V was cut by 7 bases and J by 4 bases, with 16 bases left in between. This CDR3 comprises 15 residues. CDR1 is ENHRY and CDR2 is SYGVKD in the germline V gene. The CDR3 here is CAINPGHPGTGELFF. In DNA form, the CDR3 reads TGTGCCATCAACCCGGGACACCCGGGCACCGGGGAGCTGTTTTTT.

The chain links TRBV10-3 to TRBJ2-1; 7 bases align to TRBD2. J was trimmed by 5 bases and V by 7 bases; bases with no gene match: 8. The germline gives CDR1 ENHRY, CDR2 SYGVKD. This CDR3 has 14 residues. The CDR3 region is CAIKGGLGDNEQFF. CDR3 DNA: TGTGCCATCAAAGGAGGACTAGGAGACAATGAGCAGTTCTTC.

This clone was counted between two and nine times. This chain joins TRBV19 and TRBJ1-6; 7 bases align to TRBD1. The CDR3 covers 13 residues. V gave up 5 bases and J gave up 9 bases; unmatched junction bases: 4. Germline V CDR1 and CDR2: LNHDA, SQIVND (reference sequence). The CDR3 protein is CASSGTVGSPLHF. The CDR3 DNA follows: TGTGCCAGTAGTGGGACAGTAGGTTCACCCCTCCACTTT. Supplemented by reference TRBV19 and TRBJ1-6, the full variable domain reads DGGITQSPKYLFRKEGQNVTLSCEQNLNHDAMYWYRQDPGQGLRLIYYSQIVNDFQKGDIAEGYSVSREKKESFPLTVTSAQKNPTAFYLCASSGTVGSPLHFGNGTRLTVT.

The rearrangement uses TRBV20-1 and TRBJ2-1, with D uncertain. V was cut by 3 bases and J by 0 bases, with 9 bases left in between. CDR1 DFQATT and CDR2 SNEGSKA come from the germline V gene (reference sequence). The length of the CDR3 is 14 residues. The CDR3 DNA sequence: TGCAGTGCTAGTCGGAGAAGCTCCTACAATGAGCAGTTCTTC. This encodes CSASRRSSYNEQFF.

CDR3 sequence: CASIKTVSGELFF. CDR3 coding DNA: TGTGCCAGCATCAAAACAGTATCCGGGGAGCTGTTTTTT. The gene calls are TRBV25-1 and TRBJ2-2; no clear D. Germline values: CDR1 MGHDK, CDR2 SYGVNS. Trimming cost V 7 bases and J 6 bases, with 12 bases left between them. This CDR3 has 13 amino acids.

This chain joins TRBV19 and TRBJ2-7; 9 nucleotides match TRBD1. This CDR3 has 14 residues. Germline CDR1 LNHDA, CDR2 SQIVND (reference sequence). The trim removed 1 base at V and 6 bases at J, leaving 4 bases unmatched. The CDR3 loop is CASSIGDRVGEQYF. CDR3 coding DNA: TGTGCCAGTAGTATAGGGGACAGGGTTGGCGAGCAGTACTTC.

The chain couples TRBV5-1 to TRBJ2-5; 7 bases are a match to TRBD1. Trimming cost V 0 bases and J 5 bases; bases outside gene matches: 10. Germline CDR1 reads SGHRS; CDR2 reads YFSETQ. The CDR3 spans 16 residues. CDR3 sequence reads: CASSLAGVRGRETQYF. DNA for the CDR3: TGCGCCAGCAGCTTGGCAGGGGTTAGGGGGCGCGAGACCCAGTACTTC.

The chain carries TRBV7-2 and TRBJ2-1, with TRBD2 as a possible D gene (6 bases). CDR1 and CDR2 (germline): SGHTA, FQGNSA. Deletions cut 5 bases from V and 8 bases from J, with 19 bases between. The CDR3 is made up of 15 amino acids. The CDR3 spells CASSALGIGGDEQFF. The CDR3 region has the DNA TGTGCCAGCAGCGCTCTAGGTATCGGGGGAGATGAGCAGTTCTTC. The full variable domain, completed using reference TRBV7-2 and TRBJ2-1, is GAGVSQSPSNKVTEKGKDVELRCDPISGHTALYWYRQSLGQGLEFLIYFQGNSAPDKSGLPSDRFSAERTGGSVSTLTIQRTQQEDSAVYLCASSALGIGGDEQFFGPGTRLTVL.